A single sample is the source of the 30 T cell receptor beta chains below, sequenced in a study of brain T cells in children with intractable seizures. Generated by immunoSEQ multiplex PCR, the TCRdb table keeps only in-frame clones and is missing some. The sample has 7,500 to 9,500 clones; roughly 71% are singletons. Sequencing was limited to surgery cases with top T cell transcript signatures in brain tissue. This material consisted of resected brain tissue, taken at surgery. These receptors came from a girl aged 2-10 years with tuberous sclerosis and intractable seizures.

This chain uses TRBV5-4 with TRBJ2-5; 9 nucleotides align to TRBD2. Germline V CDR1 and CDR2: SGHNT, YYREEE (reference sequence). J lost 2 bases, V lost 4 bases, and 9 bases had no gene match. CDR3 size: 16 residues. The CDR3 loop reads CASSPASGATQETQYF. CDR3 DNA: TGTGCCAGCAGCCCGGCTAGCGGGGCGACTCAAGAGACCCAGTACTTC.

V gene TRBV7-2 combines with J gene TRBJ2-7, with TRBD2 matching over 12 bases. Unmatched junction bases numbered 14, after V lost 5 bases and J lost 0 bases. This CDR3 is 19 amino acids long. Germline assignment: CDR1 SGHTA and CDR2 FQGNSA. The CDR3 DNA follows: TGTGCCAGCAGCCCACCGGCAGGACTAGCGGGGTTTAGCTCCTACGAGCAGTACTTC. Translation gives CASSPPAGLAGFSSYEQYF.

This clone turned up a few times. This chain joins TRBV5-1 and TRBJ1-6, with a weak D call TRBD1 (6 bases). Germline CDR1 is SGHRS and CDR2 is YFSETQ. V dropped 2 bases and J dropped 8 bases, with 17 bases sitting between them. This CDR3 region has 16 residues. CDR3 bases: TGCGCCAGCAGCTTACGTTCCAGGGGTAGAGATTCACCCCTCCACTTT. Protein: CASSLRSRGRDSPLHF.

This rearrangement joins TRBV5-4 to TRBJ1-2, with 10 bases lining up with TRBD1. CDR1 is SGHNT, CDR2 YYREEE, per germline (reference sequence). After removal of 3 bases from V and 6 bases from J, the junction contained 8 bases not matched to a gene. The CDR3 contains 15 residues. Here the CDR3 DNA reads TGTGCCAGCAGCTACCGAACGGACAGGGGGAATGGCTACACCTTC. Amino acid sequence: CASSYRTDRGNGYTF.

V is TRBV11-2 and J is TRBJ2-3; 11 bases agree with TRBD2. With 5 bases clipped from V and 6 bases from J, the junction kept 19 bases outside the gene matches. Looked up from germline, CDR1 is SGHAT and CDR2 is FQNNGV. The CDR3 length is 19 residues. The CDR3 sequence is CASSPRGALAGGRLDTQYF. The CDR3 region has the DNA TGTGCCAGCAGCCCTAGGGGGGCCCTAGCGGGGGGTAGGTTGGATACGCAGTATTTT.

The rearrangement links TRBV7-8 to TRBJ1-4, with D maybe TRBD1 (6 bases). Trimming took 4 bases from V and 4 from J, leaving 10 bases between them. Per the germline V gene, CDR1 is SGHVS and CDR2 is FQNEAQ. CDR3 size: 14 residues. The CDR3 DNA is TGTGCCAGCAGCTACAGGGTGATTAATGAAAAACTGTTTTTT. Translation: CASSYRVINEKLFF. Looking up the rest from reference TRBV7-8 and TRBJ1-4 gives the full variable domain: GAGVSQSPRYKVAKRGQDVALRCDPISGHVSLFWYQQALGQGPEFLTYFQNEAQLDKSGLPSDRFFAERPEGSVSTLKIQRTQQEDSAVYLCASSYRVINEKLFFGSGTQLSVL.

This chain joins TRBV11-2 and TRBJ1-3, with D hard to call. The V gene lost 5 bases and the J gene lost 0 bases, with 11 bases spanning the gap. CDR1 and CDR2 from the germline V gene are SGHAT and FQNNGV. The CDR3 runs to 15 residues. This chain's CDR3 is CASSQNFFSGNTIYF. CDR3 bases: TGTGCCAGCAGCCAAAATTTCTTCTCTGGAAACACCATATATTTT.

This clone was picked up one time. The rearrangement joins TRBV5-1 to TRBJ2-2; D unresolved. Germline V CDR1 and CDR2: SGHRS, YFSETQ. The CDR3 totals 17 residues. Trimming took off 3 bases at V and 6 bases at J, with 21 bases between the two ends. The CDR3 sequence is CASSYTSPYSAPGELFF. The CDR3 DNA follows: TGCGCCAGCAGCTATACATCCCCGTACTCAGCCCCCGGGGAGCTGTTTTTT.

This clone was recorded a few times. J is TRBJ2-5 and V is TRBV18, with 7 bases matching TRBD2. CDR1 and CDR2 from the germline V gene are KGHSH and LQKENI. This CDR3 spans 17 amino acids. With V trimmed by 3 bases and J by 5 bases, 15 bases remained unmatched. CDR3 sequence: CASSPSLIVGGSETQYF. The CDR3 nucleotides are TGTGCCAGCTCACCTTCCCTAATCGTCGGGGGGTCCGAGACCCAGTACTTC.

For the CDR3, the DNA is TGTGCCTGGATCCAATCCCCCCCGGATTTGGATAACTATGGCTACACCTTC. Translated: CAWIQSPPDLDNYGYTF. The chain employs TRBV30 and TRBJ1-2; D is undetermined. The CDR3 runs to 17 residues. Germline V gives CDR1 GTSNPN, CDR2 SVGIG (reference sequence). V was trimmed by 4 bases and J by 1 base, leaving 22 bases between them.

This clone came up a few times. The V gene is TRBV14, the J gene TRBJ2-3, with 7 bases aligning to TRBD2. The germline V gene has CDR1 SGHDN and CDR2 FVKESK. This CDR3 has 16 amino acids. The ends lost 6 bases at V and 2 bases at J; junction bases unmatched: 11. The CDR3 DNA sequence: TGTGCCAGCAGTCGCCCGAGGACTAGTTTCACAGATACGCAGTATTTT. This sequence encodes CASSRPRTSFTDTQYF.

V and J are TRBV7-8 and TRBJ1-1; D unresolved. Trimming took off 5 bases at V and 2 bases at J, with 21 bases between the two ends. Germline V CDR1 and CDR2: SGHVS, FQNEAQ. CDR3 length equals 17 residues. This CDR3 reads CASSARGYGGPNTEAFF. The CDR3 DNA sequence: TGTGCCAGCAGCGCCCGAGGATACGGAGGACCCAACACTGAAGCTTTCTTT.

The rearrangement uses TRBV10-2 and TRBJ2-5; TRBD2 matches at 8 bases. The germline gives CDR1 WSHSY, CDR2 SAAADI. After removal of 4 bases from V and 8 bases from J, the junction contained 6 bases not matched to a gene. The CDR3 loop spans 13 amino acids. Here the CDR3 reads CASSASGGGTQYF. The CDR3 DNA is TGCGCCAGCAGTGCAAGCGGGGGTGGCACCCAGTACTTC.

This clone was detected a few times. The chain employs TRBV20-1 and TRBJ2-5, with 11 positions matching TRBD2. In germline, CDR1 is DFQATT, CDR2 SNEGSKA (reference sequence). J was trimmed by 3 bases and V by 3 bases; bases with no gene match: 3. This CDR3 comprises 14 residues. CDR3 in amino acids: CSASRGLAEETQYF. In DNA form, the CDR3 reads TGCAGTGCTAGTCGGGGACTAGCGGAAGAGACCCAGTACTTC.

This clone occurred once. This chain uses TRBV24-1 with TRBJ2-1, with 8 nucleotides matching TRBD2. V was clipped by 4 bases and J by 7 bases; unmatched bases: 8. The CDR3 is 15 amino acids. Germline CDR1 reads KGHDR; CDR2 reads SFDVKD. CDR3 DNA: TGTGCCACCAGTGACCGGACTAGCCCCCAGAATGAGCAGTTCTTC. Residues: CATSDRTSPQNEQFF.

J is TRBJ2-1 and V is TRBV7-8; 10 nucleotides align to TRBD2. Germline values: CDR1 SGHVS, CDR2 FQNEAQ. Unmatched junction bases numbered 10, after V lost 5 bases and J lost 9 bases. The CDR3 extends over 15 amino acids. For the CDR3, the DNA is TGTGCCAGCAGCCCCGGGGGACTAGCGCGGGGTGAGCAGTTCTTC. This translates into CASSPGGLARGEQFF.

The V and J genes are TRBV10-3 and TRBJ1-2; a possible D gene is TRBD1 (5 bases). The germline V gene encodes CDR1 ENHRY and CDR2 SYGVKD. This CDR3 has 15 residues. Between the trimmed V and J ends, which lost 4 bases and 1 base, there was a span of 13 bases. The CDR3, as DNA: TGTGCCATCAGTGGGGATTTGGGGGGTAACTATGGCTACACCTTC. It yields the protein CAISGDLGGNYGYTF.

The chain employs TRBV7-2 and TRBJ1-5; D not certain. CDR1 and CDR2 from the germline V gene are SGHTA and FQGNSA. With 3 bases removed from V and 6 bases from J, the gap between germline ends came to 9 bases. The CDR3 has 13 amino acids. The DNA for the CDR3 is TGTGCCAGCAGCTTCGGCGGGCTTCAGCCCCAGCATTTT. It yields the protein CASSFGGLQPQHF.

The chain links TRBV9 to TRBJ2-5, with 8 nucleotides matching TRBD2. Germline CDR1 is SGDLS and CDR2 is YYNGEE. This CDR3 has 16 residues. V shed 0 bases and J 5 bases; nucleotides not matched to a gene: 9. The CDR3 nucleotides are TGTGCCAGCAGCGTAGGGATAGCGGGGCTGGTCGAGACCCAGTACTTC. It yields the protein CASSVGIAGLVETQYF.

This chain joins TRBV2 and TRBJ2-3; D is ambiguous. This CDR3 has 18 residues. Trimming left V 4 bases short and J 2 bases short, with 22 bases between. The germline CDR1 and CDR2 sequences are SNHLY and FYNNEI. Here the CDR3 reads CASSGLGSSPQHTDTQYF. For the CDR3, the DNA is TGTGCCAGCAGTGGCCTGGGTAGTTCACCCCAACACACAGATACGCAGTATTTT. Full variable domain (missing parts from reference TRBV2 and TRBJ2-3): EPEVTQTPSHQVTQMGQEVILRCVPISNHLYFYWYRQILGQKVEFLVSFYNNEISEKSEIFDDQFSVERPDGSNFTLKIRSTKLEDSAMYFCASSGLGSSPQHTDTQYFGPGTRLTVL.

V usage is TRBV10-2 and J usage is TRBJ2-2; D gene uncertain. The ends were cut back, 4 bases at V and 6 bases at J, with 9 bases in the middle. Germline V gives CDR1 WSHSY, CDR2 SAAADI. CDR3 length: 13 residues. The CDR3 spells CASSGIRSGELFF. For the CDR3, the DNA is TGCGCCAGCAGTGGTATCAGGTCCGGGGAGCTGTTTTTT.

The chain combines TRBV13 with TRBJ1-2; D is uncertain. The CDR3 covers 11 residues. From germline, CDR1 is PRHDT and CDR2 FYEKMQ (reference sequence). V lost 1 base and J lost 8, with 5 bases in between. The CDR3 DNA is TGTGCCAGCAGCTTAGAGGAGGGCTACACCTTC. This translates into CASSLEEGYTF.

In its sample, this clone is large. The rearrangement links TRBV10-2 to TRBJ2-3, with TRBD2 matching 9 bases. V was pared by 2 bases and J by 2 bases, with 2 bases of the junction left unmatched. The CDR3 runs 15 residues. CDR1 and CDR2 from the germline V gene are WSHSY and SAAADI. The DNA of the CDR3 is TGCGCCAGCAGTGAGACTAGCGGGCCCACAGATACGCAGTATTTT. Translation: CASSETSGPTDTQYF.

The rearrangement uses TRBV6-5 and TRBJ2-5, with D maybe TRBD1 (6 bases). Trimming stripped 6 bases from V and 4 bases from J, with 15 bases between. Per the germline V gene, CDR1 is MNHEY and CDR2 is SVGAGI. The CDR3 loop spans 14 amino acids. CDR3 region: CASSRPGTLETQYF. CDR3 nucleotide sequence: TGTGCCAGCAGCCGACCCGGGACACTAGAGACCCAGTACTTC.

The sample holds a few counts of this clone. J is TRBJ1-5 and V is TRBV19; no clear D gene. The CDR3 sequence is 14 residues long. Deletions cut 6 bases from V and 0 bases from J, with 9 bases between. CDR1 is LNHDA, CDR2 SQIVND, per germline (reference sequence). The CDR3 spells CASSVTHSNQPQHF. The DNA for the CDR3 is TGTGCCAGTAGCGTAACGCATAGCAATCAGCCCCAGCATTTT.

The V gene is TRBV11-2, the J gene TRBJ2-7; D not resolved. The CDR3 totals 13 residues. V was cut by 0 bases and J by 2 bases, with 5 bases left in between. Looked up from germline, CDR1 is SGHAT and CDR2 is FQNNGV. The CDR3 protein is CASSLDLTYEQYF. The CDR3, as DNA: TGTGCCAGCAGCTTAGATCTTACCTACGAGCAGTACTTC.

This clone is a singleton in its sample. V gene TRBV5-1 combines with J gene TRBJ1-1; D call uncertain. Trimming took 5 bases from V and 4 from J, leaving 12 bases between them. CDR3 length equals 13 residues. The germline gives CDR1 SGHRS, CDR2 YFSETQ. The CDR3 sequence: CASRLAGSTEAFF. The CDR3 DNA is TGCGCCAGCAGGCTAGCGGGGAGCACTGAAGCTTTCTTT. Variable domain in full (rest from reference TRBV5-1 and TRBJ1-1): KAGVTQTPRYLIKTRGQQVTLSCSPISGHRSVSWYQQTPGQGLQFLFEYFSETQRNKGNFPGRFSGRQFSNSRSEMNVSTLELGDSALYLCASRLAGSTEAFFGQGTRLTVV.

The chain links TRBV27 to TRBJ2-7, with D maybe TRBD1 (5 bases). Trimming left V 0 bases short and J 2 bases short, with 11 bases between. Germline V gene lookup returns CDR1 MNHEY and CDR2 SMNVEV (reference sequence). CDR3 length equals 15 residues. CDR3 coding DNA: TGTGCCAGCAGTTTATCTGGGGCTAAAACCTACGAGCAGTACTTC. This codes for CASSLSGAKTYEQYF.

The J gene is TRBJ2-3, the V gene TRBV5-1, with D maybe TRBD2 (6 bases). From germline, CDR1 is SGHRS and CDR2 YFSETQ. The CDR3 has 15 residues. Trimming shortened V by 4 bases and J by 2 bases, and 14 bases separated the two germline ends. CDR3 DNA: TGCGCCAGCAGCCCCCGGGGACTCAACACAGATACGCAGTATTTT. Translating gives CASSPRGLNTDTQYF.

The V and J genes are TRBV10-3 and TRBJ1-1, with a tentative D call TRBD1 (5 bases). Germline loops: CDR1 ENHRY, CDR2 SYGVKD. This CDR3 is built from 14 residues. Between the trimmed V and J ends, which lost 3 bases and 1 base, there was a span of 9 bases. CDR3: CAISERGGNTEAFF. The DNA for the CDR3 is TGTGCCATCAGTGAAAGGGGAGGGAACACTGAAGCTTTCTTT.